This entry lists 9 T cell receptor beta chains sequenced from one sample in a study of long-term antiretroviral therapy in people with HIV. Samples were assayed with immunoSEQ v3.0 at survey level. Here immunoSEQ multiplex PCR was the method, and the copy in TCRdb shows in-frame clones only, minus some. The table has about 20,000 clones, more than 80% seen once. This material consisted of unsorted PBMCs, taken 0.6 years after starting antiretroviral therapy. All receptors come from a young woman with HIV.

The chain couples TRBV7-8 to TRBJ1-1, with D possibly matching TRBD1 (5 bases). Between the trimmed V and J ends, which lost 3 bases and 11 bases, there was a span of 13 bases. The CDR3 has 12 residues. CDR1 and CDR2 (germline): SGHVS, FQNEAQ. The DNA for the CDR3 is TGTGCCAGCAGCTTGGGGCCAGGTGCGGCTTTCTTT. It translates to CASSLGPGAAFF.

The chain couples TRBV7-9 to TRBJ1-2; D is possibly TRBD1 (6 bases). In germline, CDR1 is SEHNR, CDR2 FQNEAQ (reference sequence). Trimming stripped 7 bases from V and 6 bases from J, with 15 bases between. The CDR3 sequence is 13 residues long. The chain's CDR3 is CASTEDSRNGYTF. The CDR3 nucleotides read TGTGCCAGCACCGAGGACAGTCGTAATGGCTACACCTTC.

This clone has more than one count but fewer than ten. The chain links TRBV14 to TRBJ1-2; maybe TRBD1 (5 bases). CDR3 length: 20 amino acids. V lost 0 bases to trimming and J lost 3 bases, with 26 bases between them. Germline V gene data show CDR1 as SGHDN and CDR2 as FVKESK. The CDR3 region has the DNA TGTGCCAGCAGCCAAGATTATTCCGGCCCCTACACCACAGGCTACTATGGCTACACCTTC. Translated: CASSQDYSGPYTTGYYGYTF. Based on the CDR3 plus reference TRBV14 and TRBJ1-2, the full variable domain is EAGVTQFPSHSVIEKGQTVTLRCDPISGHDNLYWYRRVMGKEIKFLLHFVKESKQDESGMPNNRFLAERTGGTYSTLKVQPAELEDSGVYFCASSQDYSGPYTTGYYGYTFGSGTRLTVV.

The chain links TRBV7-2 to TRBJ2-7, with 12 bases matching TRBD1. J was trimmed by 6 bases and V by 3 bases; bases with no gene match: 6. This CDR3 has 15 residues. CDR1 and CDR2 from the germline V gene are SGHTA and FQGNSA. The CDR3 is CASSFLGTGGAEQYF. CDR3 coding DNA: TGTGCCAGCAGCTTTTTGGGGACAGGGGGCGCCGAGCAGTACTTC. The whole variable domain, filled in from reference TRBV7-2 and TRBJ2-7, reads GAGVSQSPSNKVTEKGKDVELRCDPISGHTALYWYRQSLGQGLEFLIYFQGNSAPDKSGLPSDRFSAERTGGSVSTLTIQRTQQEDSAVYLCASSFLGTGGAEQYFGPGTRLTVT.

The V and J genes are TRBV18 and TRBJ2-5; D ambiguous. Germline assignment: CDR1 KGHSH and CDR2 LQKENI. The length of the CDR3 is 13 residues. V was pared by 3 bases and J by 3 bases, with 8 bases between. As DNA, the CDR3 is TGTGCCAGCTCACCCTGGAGAGAAGAGACCCAGTACTTC. Amino acids: CASSPWREETQYF.

The chain employs TRBV30 and TRBJ1-2; 7 nucleotides line up with TRBD1. Germline V CDR1 and CDR2: GTSNPN, SVGIG (reference sequence). This CDR3 contains 14 residues. The J segment lost 4 bases and the V segment lost 3 bases, leaving 8 bases of the junction unmatched. The chain's CDR3 is CAWRGKGAAYGYTF. The CDR3 nucleotides read TGTGCCTGGAGGGGGAAGGGGGCTGCCTATGGCTACACCTTC.

The chain carries TRBV13 and TRBJ1-4, with no clear D. The CDR3 is 17 residues long. The V and J ends lost 3 bases and 0 bases respectively, with 14 bases between them. Per germline, CDR1 PRHDT and CDR2 FYEKMQ (reference sequence). This CDR3 is CASSFVRVGATNEKLFF. CDR3 sequence (DNA): TGTGCCAGCAGCTTCGTAAGGGTCGGGGCAACTAATGAAAAACTGTTTTTT.

This sequence joins TRBV4-1 and TRBJ1-3; D is possibly TRBD1 (5 bases). V was shortened by 3 bases and J by 4 bases, with 19 bases between the two germline ends. Germline values: CDR1 MGHRA, CDR2 YSYEKL. CDR3 length: 17 amino acids. The CDR3 coding sequence is TGCGCCAGCAGCCAGGACCAGAATGTGGGGGTCGGAAACACCATATATTTT. Its translation: CASSQDQNVGVGNTIYF.

The V gene is TRBV18, the J gene TRBJ1-6, with D maybe TRBD1 (6 bases). The CDR3 sequence is 16 residues long. Trimming removed 3 bases from V and 8 bases from J, with 17 bases in between. Germline CDR1 and CDR2: KGHSH and LQKENI. CDR3 protein: CASSPGAAGADSPLHF. CDR3 sequence (DNA): TGTGCCAGCTCACCGGGGGCCGCGGGGGCGGATTCACCCCTCCACTTT.